These T cell receptor beta chains were read from a single sample in a study of CD8 T cells in Susac syndrome. TCRdb called the immunoSEQ multiplex PCR reads again in MiXCR, with one record for every CDR3 protein. The data contain approximately 150,000 distinct CDR3 sequences, 85% to 95% of them seen just once; the ten biggest clones take up around 0.11%. Sequencing input: CD4+ T cells from PBMCs. The receptors originated from a human donor with multiple sclerosis. CDR3s leave out the opening cysteine and the closing phenylalanine or tryptophan. D genes are given only for firm matches.

V gene: TRBV7-6
J gene: TRBJ2-1
D gene: .
CDR3 protein: ASSYDLGEQF

V gene: TRBV20-1
J gene: TRBJ2-3
D gene: TRBD2
CDR3 protein: SAAAGGSTDTQY

V gene: TRBV3-1
J gene: TRBJ1-4
D gene: .
CDR3 protein: ASSQVRPRAEKLF

V gene: TRBV18
J gene: TRBJ2-1
D gene: .
CDR3 protein: ASAHSDGSYNEQF

V gene: TRBV29-1
J gene: TRBJ2-7
D gene: .
CDR3 protein: SANLAGGVTYEQY

V gene: TRBV9
J gene: TRBJ1-1
D gene: .
CDR3 protein: ASSVKQHTEAF

V gene: TRBV6-1
J gene: TRBJ2-1
D gene: TRBD2
CDR3 protein: ASSRLAGSNEQF

V gene: TRBV5-4
J gene: TRBJ1-1
D gene: .
CDR3 protein: ASSPRGALNTEAF

V gene: TRBV12-3/TRBV12-4
J gene: TRBJ2-5
D gene: TRBD2
CDR3 protein: ASSHVGGEETQY

V gene: TRBV15
J gene: TRBJ2-1
D gene: .
CDR3 protein: ATSRDLSDHEQF

V gene: TRBV9
J gene: TRBJ2-7
D gene: .
CDR3 protein: ASSVPGTWREDEQY

V gene: TRBV24-1
J gene: TRBJ2-6
D gene: .
CDR3 protein: ATRDPGANVLT

V gene: TRBV28
J gene: TRBJ1-2
D gene: TRBD1
CDR3 protein: ASRRQGYGYT

V gene: TRBV19
J gene: TRBJ1-5
D gene: .
CDR3 protein: ASSIMVAASGQPQH

V gene: TRBV7-9
J gene: TRBJ1-2
D gene: TRBD1
CDR3 protein: ASSLEGGTAYGYT

V gene: TRBV7-2
J gene: TRBJ1-3
D gene: .
CDR3 protein: ASSVASSGNTIY

V gene: TRBV20-1
J gene: TRBJ2-1
D gene: TRBD2
CDR3 protein: SAPGPSGTYNEQF

V gene: TRBV29-1
J gene: TRBJ1-2
D gene: .
CDR3 protein: SVDISYT

V gene: TRBV29-1
J gene: TRBJ2-7
D gene: .
CDR3 protein: SVDLGNGLEQY

V gene: TRBV29-1
J gene: TRBJ2-7
D gene: .
CDR3 protein: SVVRGSYEQY

V gene: TRBV20-1
J gene: TRBJ1-1
D gene: TRBD1
CDR3 protein: SARGQGWTEAF

V gene: TRBV6-1
J gene: TRBJ1-1
D gene: .
CDR3 protein: ASSEILPTSF

V gene: TRBV24-1
J gene: TRBJ2-3
D gene: TRBD1
CDR3 protein: ATSDWTGGLSTDTQY

V gene: TRBV19
J gene: TRBJ2-2
D gene: .
CDR3 protein: ASSIRPQDIPQDTGELF

V gene: TRBV20-1
J gene: TRBJ1-2
D gene: .
CDR3 protein: SASYPSTPFRAIYGYT

V gene: TRBV6-5
J gene: TRBJ1-2
D gene: .
CDR3 protein: ASLPRRVSNYGYT

V gene: TRBV30
J gene: TRBJ1-3
D gene: .
CDR3 protein: AWDSGNTIY

V gene: TRBV28
J gene: TRBJ2-7
D gene: .
CDR3 protein: ASSLRSGASSYEQY

V gene: TRBV20-1
J gene: TRBJ2-7
D gene: .
CDR3 protein: SANREQRQY

V gene: TRBV28
J gene: TRBJ2-3
D gene: TRBD1
CDR3 protein: ASSSSGQGADTQY

V gene: TRBV29-1
J gene: TRBJ1-5
D gene: .
CDR3 protein: SPPGDNQPQH

V gene: TRBV6-1
J gene: TRBJ2-7
D gene: .
CDR3 protein: ASRQGPYEQY

V gene: TRBV6-5
J gene: TRBJ2-5
D gene: .
CDR3 protein: ASSDYQETQY

V gene: TRBV20-1
J gene: TRBJ1-5
D gene: .
CDR3 protein: SASYGQQQPQH

V gene: TRBV5-6
J gene: TRBJ2-3
D gene: TRBD2
CDR3 protein: ASGLAGGTDTQY

V gene: TRBV29-1
J gene: TRBJ2-3
D gene: TRBD2
CDR3 protein: SVSRTSGRAGGTDTQY

V gene: TRBV12-3/TRBV12-4
J gene: TRBJ2-5
D gene: .
CDR3 protein: ASSSRLTVAQY

V gene: TRBV20-1
J gene: TRBJ1-1
D gene: TRBD1
CDR3 protein: SARGQGDTEAF

V gene: TRBV18
J gene: TRBJ2-3
D gene: TRBD2
CDR3 protein: ASSPGTSGDTQY

V gene: TRBV28
J gene: TRBJ1-5
D gene: .
CDR3 protein: ASSFDRLRPQH

V gene: TRBV2
J gene: TRBJ2-1
D gene: TRBD1
CDR3 protein: ASSGDREGNEQF

V gene: TRBV12-3/TRBV12-4
J gene: TRBJ2-3
D gene: .
CDR3 protein: ASSMNRLSTDTQY

V gene: TRBV4-3
J gene: TRBJ2-7
D gene: .
CDR3 protein: ASSQVWRVQGTSSYEQY

V gene: TRBV5-1
J gene: TRBJ2-5
D gene: .
CDR3 protein: ASSYSYQETQY

V gene: TRBV27
J gene: TRBJ1-5
D gene: TRBD1
CDR3 protein: ASSPLGQGGQPQH

V gene: TRBV25-1
J gene: TRBJ2-3
D gene: .
CDR3 protein: ASRRLADTQY

V gene: TRBV28
J gene: TRBJ2-7
D gene: .
CDR3 protein: ASSDYLGYEQY

V gene: TRBV7-9
J gene: TRBJ2-6
D gene: .
CDR3 protein: AGRGSGANVLT

V gene: TRBV12-3/TRBV12-4
J gene: TRBJ1-6
D gene: .
CDR3 protein: ASSPKESYNSPLH

V gene: TRBV5-4
J gene: TRBJ2-4
D gene: .
CDR3 protein: ASSRGGGVDKNIQY

V gene: TRBV11-1
J gene: TRBJ1-2
D gene: .
CDR3 protein: ASSLRYGTPGYT

V gene: TRBV3-1
J gene: TRBJ1-2
D gene: TRBD1
CDR3 protein: ASSQGATGASGYT

V gene: TRBV30
J gene: TRBJ1-6
D gene: TRBD1
CDR3 protein: AWRDRLYSPLH

V gene: TRBV29-1
J gene: TRBJ2-1
D gene: .
CDR3 protein: SGSWGANEQF

V gene: TRBV5-1
J gene: TRBJ1-2
D gene: TRBD1
CDR3 protein: ASSATGDGYT

V gene: TRBV10-3
J gene: TRBJ2-1
D gene: TRBD2
CDR3 protein: AISDSLAGGGNEQF

V gene: TRBV18
J gene: TRBJ2-1
D gene: .
CDR3 protein: ASSPSGLSYNEQF

V gene: TRBV3-1
J gene: TRBJ1-2
D gene: .
CDR3 protein: ASSQDSVNYGYT

V gene: TRBV18
J gene: TRBJ2-7
D gene: .
CDR3 protein: ASSPKYLDEQY

V gene: TRBV20-1
J gene: TRBJ2-3
D gene: TRBD2
CDR3 protein: SAGTGTSVTDTQY